A single T cell receptor (beta chain) is shown here with its context. Its antigen remains unidentified. CD8 cells regarded as naive lacked CD45RO, were positively chosen for CCR7, and omitted terminally differentiated effector memory CD45RA+ cells. Healthy adults negative for HIV, lacking recent acute infections or vaccinations, served as donors. The sample originates from a study of shared clonotypes between healthy human individuals. Germline values: CDR1 SEHNR, CDR2 FQNEAQ (reference sequence). Trimming removed 5 bases at V and 5 bases at J, with 13 bases between. This CDR3 comprises 13 residues. Overall study results and limits: It was expected that sequencing depth would affect clonotype sharing among donors. Relative to memory subsets, naive subsets generally showed larger estimated richness.

Per the study methods: Junction-only immunoSEQ sequences carried no quality scores, so filtering differed. Generated by immunoSEQ multiplex PCR, the TCRdb table keeps only in-frame clones and is missing some. That table furnishes V, J and clone size, whereas the DNA furnished D and trimming. The table includes 800,000 to 950,000 clones, about 96% detected once. The chain couples TRBV7-9 to TRBJ2-7, with D possibly being TRBD1 or TRBD2 (5 bases each). Sequencing was done on a sample of naive CD8+ T cells sorted from blood. The receptor's source is a young man in good health. CDR3 loop: CASSPRESNEQYF. The CDR3 nucleotides are TGTGCCAGCAGCCCCAGGGAGAGTAACGAGCAGTACTTC.